This T cell receptor (beta chain) is drawn from a study of T cell responses to AZD1222 COVID-19 vaccine. Profiling relied on immunoSEQ multiplex PCR, and the TCRdb table lists in-frame clones only, not all of them. This sample has more than 100,000 clones, with roughly 90% found just once. The CDR3 sequence is 15 residues long. V gave up 0 bases and J gave up 6 bases, with 15 bases separating them. Germline V gives CDR1 SGHDT, CDR2 YYEEEE. The rearrangement joins TRBV5-6 to TRBJ1-2, with D maybe TRBD1 (5 bases). The clonotype comes from an adult in good health. Source: peripheral blood, taken on day 0 of AZD1222 vaccination. The CDR3: CASSLVGRGGHGYTF. In DNA, the CDR3 is TGTGCCAGCAGCTTGGTGGGTAGGGGAGGGCATGGCTACACCTTC.